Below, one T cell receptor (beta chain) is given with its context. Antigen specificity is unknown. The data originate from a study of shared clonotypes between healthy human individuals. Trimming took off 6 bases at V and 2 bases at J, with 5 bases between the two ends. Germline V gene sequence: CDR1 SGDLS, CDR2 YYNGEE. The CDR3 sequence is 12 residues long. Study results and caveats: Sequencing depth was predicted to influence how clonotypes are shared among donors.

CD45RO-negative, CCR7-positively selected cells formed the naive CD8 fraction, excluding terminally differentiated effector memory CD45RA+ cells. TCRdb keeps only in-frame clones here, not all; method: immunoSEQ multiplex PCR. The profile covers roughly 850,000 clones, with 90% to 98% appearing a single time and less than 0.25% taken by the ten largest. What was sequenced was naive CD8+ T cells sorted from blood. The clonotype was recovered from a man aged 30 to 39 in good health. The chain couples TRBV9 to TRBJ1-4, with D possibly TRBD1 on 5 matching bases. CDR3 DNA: TGTGCCAGCAAGGGGACTAATGAAAAACTGTTTTTT. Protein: CASKGTNEKLFF.